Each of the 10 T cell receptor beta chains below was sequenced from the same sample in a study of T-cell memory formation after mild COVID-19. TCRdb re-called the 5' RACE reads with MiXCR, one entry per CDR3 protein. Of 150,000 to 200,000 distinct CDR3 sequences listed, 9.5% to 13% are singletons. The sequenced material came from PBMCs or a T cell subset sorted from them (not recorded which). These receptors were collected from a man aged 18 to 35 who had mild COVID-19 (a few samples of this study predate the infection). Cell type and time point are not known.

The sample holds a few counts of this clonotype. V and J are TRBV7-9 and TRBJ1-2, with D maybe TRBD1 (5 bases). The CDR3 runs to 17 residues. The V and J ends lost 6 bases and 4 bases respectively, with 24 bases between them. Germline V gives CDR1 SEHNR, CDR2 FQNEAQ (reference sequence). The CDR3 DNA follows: TGTGCCAGCAGACCACCCCCTCGATACGACAGTCGCTATGGCTACACCTTC. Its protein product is CASRPPPRYDSRYGYTF.

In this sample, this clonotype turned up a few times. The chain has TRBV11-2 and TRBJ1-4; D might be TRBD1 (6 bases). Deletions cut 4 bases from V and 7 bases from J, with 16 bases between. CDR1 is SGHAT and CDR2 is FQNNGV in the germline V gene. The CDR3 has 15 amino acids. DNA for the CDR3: TGTGCCAGCAGCTACGGGACAAATGCGGCTGAAAAACTGTTTTTT. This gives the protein CASSYGTNAAEKLFF.

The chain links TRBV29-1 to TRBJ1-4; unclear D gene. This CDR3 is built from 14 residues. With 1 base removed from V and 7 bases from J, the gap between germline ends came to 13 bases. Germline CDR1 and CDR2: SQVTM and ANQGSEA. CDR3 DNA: TGCAGCGTTGAAGGGTTCGAGGGTGGTGAAAAACTGTTTTTT. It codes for CSVEGFEGGEKLFF.

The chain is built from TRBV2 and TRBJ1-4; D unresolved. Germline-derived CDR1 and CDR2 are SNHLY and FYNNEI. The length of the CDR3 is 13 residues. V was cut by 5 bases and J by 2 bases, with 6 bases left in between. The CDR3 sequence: CASSLRTNEKLFF. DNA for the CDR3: TGTGCCAGCAGTTTAAGGACTAATGAAAAACTGTTTTTT.

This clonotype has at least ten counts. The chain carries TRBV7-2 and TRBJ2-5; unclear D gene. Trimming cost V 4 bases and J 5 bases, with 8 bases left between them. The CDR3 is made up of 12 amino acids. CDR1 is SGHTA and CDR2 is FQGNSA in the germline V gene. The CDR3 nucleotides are TGTGCCAGCAGCTCAACGAGGGAGACCCAGTACTTC. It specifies CASSSTRETQYF.

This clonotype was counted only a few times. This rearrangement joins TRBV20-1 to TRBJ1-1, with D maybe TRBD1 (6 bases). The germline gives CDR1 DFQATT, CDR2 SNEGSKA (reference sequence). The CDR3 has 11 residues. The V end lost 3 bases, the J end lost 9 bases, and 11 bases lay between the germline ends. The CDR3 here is CSASRGSQAFF. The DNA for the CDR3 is TGCAGTGCTAGCAGGGGAAGCCAAGCTTTCTTT.

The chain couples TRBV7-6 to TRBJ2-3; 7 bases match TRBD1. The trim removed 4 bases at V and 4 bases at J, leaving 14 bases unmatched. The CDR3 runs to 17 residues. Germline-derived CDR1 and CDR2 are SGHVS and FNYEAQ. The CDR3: CASSSHLTGDRADTQYF. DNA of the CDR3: TGTGCCAGCAGCTCCCACCTCACAGGGGATCGCGCAGATACGCAGTATTTT.

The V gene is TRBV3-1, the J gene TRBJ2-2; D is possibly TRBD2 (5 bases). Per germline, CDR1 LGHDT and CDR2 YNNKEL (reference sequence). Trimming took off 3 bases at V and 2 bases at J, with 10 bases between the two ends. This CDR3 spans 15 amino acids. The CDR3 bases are TGTGCCAGCAGCCACGAGGGTGTCAACACCGGGGAGCTGTTTTTT. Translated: CASSHEGVNTGELFF. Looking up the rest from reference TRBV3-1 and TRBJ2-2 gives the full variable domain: DTAVSQTPKYLVTQMGNDKSIKCEQNLGHDTMYWYKQDSKKFLKIMFSYNNKELIINETVPNRFSPKSPDKAHLNLHINSLELGDSAVYFCASSHEGVNTGELFFGEGSRLTVL.

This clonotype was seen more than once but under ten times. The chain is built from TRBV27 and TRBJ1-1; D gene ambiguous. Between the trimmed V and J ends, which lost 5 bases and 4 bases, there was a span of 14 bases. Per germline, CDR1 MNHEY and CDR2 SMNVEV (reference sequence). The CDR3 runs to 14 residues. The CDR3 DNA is TGTGCCAGCAGTGGCAGACACCTATCCACTGAAGCTTTCTTT. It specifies CASSGRHLSTEAFF.

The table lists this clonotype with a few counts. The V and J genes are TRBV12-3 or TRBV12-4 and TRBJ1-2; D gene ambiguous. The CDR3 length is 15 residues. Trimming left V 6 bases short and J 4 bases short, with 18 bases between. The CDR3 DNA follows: TGTGCCAGCAGCCGGATTGGGGAGATCGGCTATGGCTACACCTTC. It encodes CASSRIGEIGYGYTF.